This entry lists 9 T cell receptor beta chains sequenced from one sample in a study of glioma-infiltrating T cells after dendritic cell vaccination. Sequenced by immunoSEQ multiplex PCR; TCRdb stores in-frame clones only, minus some. The sample lists about 100,000 clones, over 80% seen once, with roughly 5.3% in the top ten. As to time point: after dendritic cell vaccination, including at tumor progression/relapse. The sample here was blood, taken after dendritic cell vaccination. These receptors all stem from a human donor with glioblastoma.

This clone was counted once. CDR3 DNA sequence: TGTGCCTGGGGGCAGGTGTCTGAAGCTTTCTTT. This encodes CAWGQVSEAFF. The chain links TRBV30 to TRBJ1-1, with D unclear. Per germline, CDR1 GTSNPN and CDR2 SVGIG (reference sequence). The ends were cut back, 5 bases at V and 6 bases at J, with 10 bases in the middle. This CDR3 has 11 residues.

This clone appeared once. V is TRBV11-2 and J is TRBJ1-2; 7 positions agree with TRBD1. Germline CDR1 and CDR2: SGHAT and FQNNGV. This CDR3 is built from 12 residues. The J segment lost 2 bases and the V segment lost 7 bases, leaving 1 base of the junction unmatched. This CDR3 reads CASKGQNYGYTF. CDR3 nucleotides: TGTGCCAGCAAGGGACAGAACTATGGCTACACCTTC. Full variable domain (remainder filled in from reference TRBV11-2 and TRBJ1-2): EAGVAQSPRYKIIEKRQSVAFWCNPISGHATLYWYQQILGQGPKLLIQFQNNGVVDDSQLPKDRFSAERLKGVDSTLKIQPAKLEDSAVYLCASKGQNYGYTFGSGTRLTVV.

This clone was found many times. This chain connects TRBV4-1 to TRBJ1-2; D unclear. Germline V gene data show CDR1 as MGHRA and CDR2 as YSYEKL. Trimming left V 4 bases short and J 4 bases short, with 19 bases between. The CDR3 length is 16 residues. The CDR3: CASSLSIQRRLYGYTF. CDR3 sequence (DNA): TGCGCCAGCAGCCTATCAATACAGAGAAGGCTCTATGGCTACACCTTC.

The chain is built from TRBV19 and TRBJ1-2; TRBD1 aligns across 7 bases. Germline V gives CDR1 LNHDA, CDR2 SQIVND (reference sequence). The CDR3 runs 13 residues. After removal of 7 bases from V and 7 bases from J, the junction contained 9 bases not matched to a gene. CDR3 region: CASNAPGGGGYTF. CDR3 DNA: TGTGCCAGTAACGCCCCAGGGGGAGGTGGCTACACCTTC.

The chain has TRBV5-4 and TRBJ2-3, with D possibly being TRBD1 (5 bases). CDR3 length: 14 residues. Germline CDR1 reads SGHNT; CDR2 reads YYREEE (reference sequence). V dropped 2 bases and J dropped 4 bases, with 11 bases sitting between them. The CDR3, as DNA: TGTGCCAGCAGCTTTCAAGGGGCGTCAGATACGCAGTATTTT. Residues: CASSFQGASDTQYF. The variable domain in full, completed from reference TRBV5-4 and TRBJ2-3, reads ETGVTQSPTHLIKTRGQQVTLRCSSQSGHNTVSWYQQALGQGPQFIFQYYREEENGRGNFPPRFSGLQFPNYSSELNVNALELDDSALYLCASSFQGASDTQYFGPGTRLTVL.

The gene calls are TRBV19 and TRBJ2-3, with TRBD2 matching 7 bases. V shed 7 bases, J shed 2 bases, and the junction held 9 bases outside the gene matches. The germline gives CDR1 LNHDA, CDR2 SQIVND (reference sequence). The length of the CDR3 is 15 residues. The chain's CDR3 is CASTGRAWATDTQYF. The CDR3 DNA sequence: TGTGCCAGTACAGGGAGGGCCTGGGCCACAGATACGCAGTATTTT.

This sequence joins TRBV9 and TRBJ2-2, with D unclear. There are 13 residues in the CDR3. Germline CDR1 and CDR2: SGDLS and YYNGEE. V lost 2 bases and J 4 bases, leaving 6 bases between the germline ends. The CDR3 bases are TGTGCCAGCAGCGTTTACAGCACCGGGGAGCTGTTTTTT. Its protein is CASSVYSTGELFF.

In its sample, this clone was seen once. J is TRBJ2-7 and V is TRBV30, with D possibly matching TRBD1 (6 bases). The V and J ends lost 3 bases and 5 bases respectively, with 17 bases between them. Germline CDR1 reads GTSNPN; CDR2 reads SVGIG (reference sequence). The CDR3 is made up of 14 amino acids. CDR3 residues: CAWSAGDKYHEQYF. The DNA of the CDR3 is TGTGCCTGGAGCGCCGGGGACAAGTACCACGAGCAGTACTTC.

This clone was recorded a few times. The chain links TRBV28 to TRBJ2-5, with 7 bases fitting TRBD1. This CDR3 contains 14 residues. Per the germline V gene, CDR1 is MDHEN and CDR2 is SYDVKM. J lost 6 bases, V lost 2 bases, and 6 bases had no gene match. CDR3 region: CASSLVDRRQTQYF. Here the CDR3 DNA reads TGTGCCAGCAGTTTAGTGGACAGGCGGCAGACCCAGTACTTC.